A single sample is the source of the 16 T cell receptor beta chains below, sequenced in a study of blood T cell repertoires in COVID-19. The repertoire was sequenced with immunoSEQ multiplex PCR; TCRdb's copy has only in-frame clones and lacks some. The sample lists 180,000 or so clones, about 78% occurring once. Sequencing was done on a sample of peripheral blood. The origin of the receptors is a woman in her forties or fifties with active or convalescent COVID-19.

V is TRBV28 and J is TRBJ1-5; D call uncertain. Germline loops: CDR1 MDHEN, CDR2 SYDVKM. V was cut by 4 bases and J by 6 bases, with 7 bases left in between. The CDR3 totals 12 residues. CDR3 in DNA: TGTGCCAGCAGTTCCGAGGGTCAGCCCCAGCATTTT. It encodes CASSSEGQPQHF. The full variable domain, in which reference TRBV28 and TRBJ1-5 provide the parts outside the CDR3, is DVKVTQSSRYLVKRTGEKVFLECVQDMDHENMFWYRQDPGLGLRLIYFSYDVKMKEKGDIPEGYSVSREKKERFSLILESASTNQTSMYLCASSSEGQPQHFGDGTRLSIL.

The rearrangement joins TRBV28 to TRBJ2-7; possible D gene TRBD2, 6 bases. The CDR3 is 15 residues long. The germline gives CDR1 MDHEN, CDR2 SYDVKM. Between the trimmed V and J ends, which lost 6 bases and 3 bases, there was a span of 18 bases. This CDR3 reads CASRSIGQGLYEQYF. CDR3 coding DNA: TGTGCCAGCAGATCCATAGGGCAGGGACTCTACGAGCAGTACTTC.

The V and J genes are TRBV7-2 and TRBJ1-6; 11 bases line up with TRBD1. Trimming took 5 bases from V and 7 from J; bases not matched to a gene: 4. Germline V gene sequence: CDR1 SGHTA, CDR2 FQGNSA. The CDR3 is 15 residues long. The CDR3 DNA is TGTGCCAGCAGCCTCGGACAGGGGGCGAATTCACCCCTCCACTTT. It specifies CASSLGQGANSPLHF.

The chain has TRBV11-2 and TRBJ1-3, with D unclear. Germline values: CDR1 SGHAT, CDR2 FQNNGV. The CDR3 totals 13 residues. V was trimmed by 0 bases and J by 4 bases, leaving 4 bases between them. The CDR3 region is CASSLDLGNTIYF. For the CDR3, the DNA is TGTGCCAGCAGCTTAGACCTGGGAAACACCATATATTTT.

The genes are TRBV20-1 and TRBJ1-5, with 8 bases that match TRBD1. Germline V gene sequence: CDR1 DFQATT, CDR2 SNEGSKA (reference sequence). This CDR3 region has 15 residues. V was pared by 3 bases and J by 6 bases, with 10 bases of the junction left unmatched. CDR3: CSASRTGTVGQPQHF. The CDR3 region has the DNA TGCAGTGCTAGTAGGACAGGGACGGTCGGTCAGCCCCAGCATTTT.

This clone was seen more than once but under ten times. This rearrangement joins TRBV7-2 to TRBJ2-2, with 7 bases lining up with TRBD2. Per germline, CDR1 SGHTA and CDR2 FQGNSA. CDR3 length: 16 amino acids. The V and J ends lost 4 bases and 0 bases, in that order; junction bases with no gene match: 5. CDR3 bases: TGTGCCAGCAGCTATAATGGACTAGCGAACACCGGGGAGCTGTTTTTT. This gives the protein CASSYNGLANTGELFF. Variable domain in full (rest from reference TRBV7-2 and TRBJ2-2): GAGVSQSPSNKVTEKGKDVELRCDPISGHTALYWYRQSLGQGLEFLIYFQGNSAPDKSGLPSDRFSAERTGGSVSTLTIQRTQQEDSAVYLCASSYNGLANTGELFFGEGSRLTVL.

This chain joins TRBV24-1 and TRBJ2-1; 7 bases map to TRBD2. Trimming took 2 bases from V and 3 from J; bases not matched to a gene: 6. The V gene's germline CDR1 is KGHDR and CDR2 SFDVKD. The CDR3 contains 16 residues. The CDR3 sequence: CATSDSGAGVYNEQFF. The CDR3 DNA is TGTGCCACCAGTGATTCCGGGGCGGGAGTCTACAATGAGCAGTTCTTC.

This clone was detected only a few times. The chain is built from TRBV7-9 and TRBJ2-5; D possibly corresponds to TRBD2 (5 bases). Germline V gene sequence: CDR1 SEHNR, CDR2 FQNEAQ (reference sequence). This CDR3 has 13 residues. Trimming cost V 3 bases and J 0 bases, with 5 bases left between them. CDR3: CASSLTNQETQYF. CDR3 coding DNA: TGTGCCAGCAGCTTGACTAACCAAGAGACCCAGTACTTC.

The chain uses TRBV28 and TRBJ1-1, with a weak D call TRBD1 (5 bases). Germline V gene sequence: CDR1 MDHEN, CDR2 SYDVKM. Deletions cut 6 bases from V and 4 bases from J, with 18 bases between. The CDR3 sequence is 15 residues long. Written as DNA, the CDR3 is TGTGCCAGCAGGGTCCTGGCAGGGAAAGGCACTGAAGCTTTCTTT. Amino acids: CASRVLAGKGTEAFF.

V usage is TRBV3-1 (or the pseudogene TRBV3-2) and J usage is TRBJ2-3; a weak D match, TRBD2 (6 bases). Trimming took off 0 bases at V and 8 bases at J, with 15 bases between the two ends. The CDR3 runs 15 residues. Per the germline V gene, CDR1 is LGHDT and CDR2 is YNNKEL (reference sequence). The CDR3 sequence: CASSQDTAREVTQYF. In nucleotides, the CDR3 is TGTGCCAGCAGCCAAGATACGGCCAGGGAGGTTACGCAGTATTTT.

The chain carries TRBV27 and TRBJ1-1; no clear D gene. The CDR3 length is 13 residues. The germline CDR1 and CDR2 sequences are MNHEY and SMNVEV (reference sequence). V lost 3 bases to trimming and J lost 8 bases, with 13 bases between them. The CDR3 DNA reads as TGTGCCAGCAGTTTCGAACAGAAGGCGGAAGCTTTCTTT. It is translated as CASSFEQKAEAFF.

This chain links TRBV7-6 with TRBJ2-1; 9 bases are shared with TRBD2. J lost 3 bases, V lost 1 base, and 1 base had no gene match. This CDR3 is 15 amino acids long. Germline loops: CDR1 SGHVS, CDR2 FNYEAQ. Here the CDR3 reads CASSLGLADYNEQFF. As DNA, the CDR3 is TGTGCCAGCAGCTTAGGACTAGCGGACTACAATGAGCAGTTCTTC.

The CDR3 spells CASSLGTGVKAFF. DNA of the CDR3: TGTGCCAGCAGCTTAGGTACCGGGGTTAAAGCTTTCTTT. The chain couples TRBV7-2 to TRBJ1-1, with no clear D. Looked up from germline, CDR1 is SGHTA and CDR2 is FQGNSA. The V and J ends lost 1 base and 9 bases respectively, with 12 bases between them. The length of the CDR3 is 13 residues.

V usage is TRBV11-1 and J usage is TRBJ1-1; 8 nucleotides agree with TRBD1. Germline values: CDR1 SGHAT, CDR2 FQDESV (reference sequence). The CDR3 sequence is 13 residues long. Trimming removed 3 bases from V and 4 bases from J; junction bases left unmatched: 1. The DNA for the CDR3 is TGTGCCAGCAGCTTCGGACAGGGCACTGAAGCTTTCTTT. Encoded protein: CASSFGQGTEAFF.

This clone was observed a few times. The J gene is TRBJ2-7, the V gene TRBV2; 9 bases are a match to TRBD2. V gave up 6 bases and J gave up 6 bases; unmatched junction bases: 6. The CDR3 has 13 amino acids. Germline V gene lookup returns CDR1 SNHLY and CDR2 FYNNEI. This CDR3 is CASRGVAGVEQYF. Written as DNA, the CDR3 is TGTGCCAGCAGGGGAGTAGCGGGAGTCGAGCAGTACTTC.

The rearrangement links TRBV7-6 to TRBJ2-1, with D tentatively TRBD1 (6 bases). Trimming left V 4 bases short and J 8 bases short, with 15 bases between. Per germline, CDR1 SGHVS and CDR2 FNYEAQ. The CDR3 totals 14 residues. CDR3 sequence reads: CASSSTEPGDEQFF. The CDR3 DNA is TGTGCCAGCAGCTCGACCGAACCAGGGGATGAGCAGTTCTTC.